This record concerns one T cell receptor (beta chain) sequence. Its antigen is still unknown. Base qualities are not provided; no much larger clone lies one nucleotide away. CDR1 MDHEN and CDR2 SYDVKM are derived from the germline V gene. V loses 2 bases at its end and J loses 0 bases; junction bases beyond the gene matches: 4. The CDR3 measures 16 amino acids from cysteine to phenylalanine. CDR3 DNA is the only sequence kept; it has 48 bases, read in frame from the first base. For sequencing of the TCRbeta CDR3 region, genomic DNA was extracted from the sorted cells. TCRbeta CDR3 regions were sequenced using the immunoSEQ Assay. This is the immuneACCESS table as TCRdb keeps it, with only in-frame sequences that have V and J called. A part of the clones is gone; compared with another copy, unresolved V genes explain less than half, and the rest is unexplained. Across this sample there are approximately 82,000 clones, with more than 80% seen only once. 2% to 3% of the sample rests with the top ten.

This sample stems from a study of OX40 agonist ivuxolimab in advanced cancers. About the study as a whole: Ivuxolimab was an agonistic, fully human IgG2 monoclonal antibody directed against OX40 (CD134), a costimulatory receptor. Of the roughly 52 dose-escalation patients, hepatocellular carcinoma was present in roughly 19, melanoma in roughly 15, renal cell carcinoma in 9 and head and neck cancer in 9. In the dose-escalation cohort, 82.7% of patients were male, and the mean age was roughly 56 years with a range of about 20 to 80. The monotherapy dose-escalation portion (N ≈ 52 patients) of the phase I ivuxolimab trial is reported in the paper. Partial responses were achieved by three dose-escalation patients, of whom one had hepatocellular carcinoma and two had cutaneous melanoma. Patients were allowed to have had prior anti-PD-1, anti-PD-L1 or anti-CTLA-4 therapy, and around 43% of the dose-escalation patients had been treated with checkpoint inhibitors. Intravenous ivuxolimab was administered to patients every 2 weeks at six dose levels: 0.01, 0.1, 0.3, 1.5, 3 and 10 mg/kg. Peripheral TCRbeta sequencing was intended to test whether TCR sequence diversity was altered and clonal T-cell expansion was caused by ivuxolimab.

What the study reported, not specific to this receptor: Low levels of normalized T-cell clonal expansion were also seen in some patients who did not respond. At doses from 0.1 to 3.0 mg/kg, clonal expansion was seen in both CD4+ and CD8+ blood T cells between baseline and week 6. In the 0.1-3.0 mg/kg groups, partial responders had among the lowest normalized peripheral clonal expansion, particularly in CD8+ T cells. The antigen specificity of the clonally expanded peripheral T cells was not determined. After ivuxolimab, CD8+ T cells had more expanded clones than CD4+ T cells on average.

Patients with a history of autoimmune disease or receiving systemic immunosuppression were excluded from the trial. Peripheral blood for TCR sequencing was drawn from every dose cohort at baseline, at cycle 4 day 1 and at cycle 7 day 1. The samples were drawn from a first-in-human, open-label, multicenter phase I dose-escalation trial of ivuxolimab. Adults with locally advanced or metastatic melanoma, renal cell carcinoma, hepatocellular carcinoma or head and neck squamous cell carcinoma were enrolled in the trial. Before TCR sequencing, CD4+ and CD8+ T cells were separately sorted from peripheral blood.

Sample: CD4+ or CD8+ T cells sorted from blood, taken in a trial of the OX40 agonist ivuxolimab. This receptor was obtained from an adult with an advanced solid tumor such as melanoma, head and neck, liver or kidney cancer. This chain joins TRBV28 to TRBJ1-5; TRBD1 fits 7 bases in the junction. CDR3 reads: CASSLGGTASNQPQHF. The sequenced DNA: TGTGCCAGCAGTTTAGGAGGGACAGCTAGCAATCAGCCCCAGCATTTT.